The next 4 T cell receptor beta chains were all read from a single sample in a study of shared clonotypes between healthy human individuals. Measured with immunoSEQ multiplex PCR; TCRdb has only the in-frame clones, and not every one. The sample lists millions of clones; about 95% were seen once. Sequencing used naive CD4+ T cells sorted from blood. As for subset: CD45RA+ positively selected. These receptors came from a man aged 18 to 35 in good health.

For this clone: In the same sample, other DNA sequences code for this CDR3. The chain recombines TRBV6-5 with TRBJ2-7; D remains unclear. CDR1 is MNHEY, CDR2 SVGAGI, per germline. CDR3 size: 11 residues. The V end lost 2 bases, the J end lost 7 bases, and 6 bases lay between the germline ends. The CDR3 nucleotides read TGTGCCAGCAGTTACCGAGATGAGCAGTACTTC. It codes for CASSYRDEQYF.

This chain joins TRBV7-9 and TRBJ2-1; 12 bases match TRBD2. The V gene end was trimmed by 5 bases and the J gene end by 3 bases; junction bases not matched to a gene: 14. The CDR3 covers 19 residues. Germline lookup yields CDR1 SEHNR and CDR2 FQNEAQ (reference sequence). The CDR3 nucleotides read TGTGCCAGCAGCGCCCGACTAGCGGGGGCCTCGTTTCTCTACAATGAGCAGTTCTTC. Protein sequence: CASSARLAGASFLYNEQFF. Full variable domain (rest looked up from reference TRBV7-9 and TRBJ2-1): DTGVSQNPRHKITKRGQNVTFRCDPISEHNRLYWYRQTLGQGPEFLTYFQNEAQLEKSRLLSDRFSAERPKGSFSTLEIQRTEQGDSAMYLCASSARLAGASFLYNEQFFGPGTRLTVL.

The rearrangement uses TRBV30 and TRBJ2-7; perhaps D is TRBD1 or TRBD2 (5 bases each). The germline CDR1 and CDR2 sequences are GTSNPN and SVGIG (reference sequence). The CDR3 covers 14 residues. CDR3 bases: TGTGCAGGGAAGGGGAGAGTGTCTACCTACGAGCAGTACTTC. Encoded protein: CAGKGRVSTYEQYF.

The genes are TRBV27 and TRBJ2-7; 9 bases agree with TRBD2. Unmatched junction bases numbered 4, after V lost 5 bases and J lost 2 bases. Germline values: CDR1 MNHEY, CDR2 SMNVEV (reference sequence). The CDR3 has 14 amino acids. The CDR3 DNA follows: TGTGCCAGCAGTGTGCGGGAGGGCCCCTACGAGCAGTACTTC. Protein: CASSVREGPYEQYF.